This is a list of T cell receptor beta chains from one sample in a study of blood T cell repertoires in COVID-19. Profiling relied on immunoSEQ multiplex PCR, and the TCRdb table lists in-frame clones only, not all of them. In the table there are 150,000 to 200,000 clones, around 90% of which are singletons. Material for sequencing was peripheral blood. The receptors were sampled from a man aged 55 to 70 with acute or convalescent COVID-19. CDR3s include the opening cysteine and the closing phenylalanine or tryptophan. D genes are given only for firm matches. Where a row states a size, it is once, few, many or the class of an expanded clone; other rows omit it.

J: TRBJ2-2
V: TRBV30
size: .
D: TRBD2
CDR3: CAWRGAGGTGELFF
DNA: TGTGCCTGGAGAGGCGCGGGAGGCACCGGGGAGCTGTTTTTT

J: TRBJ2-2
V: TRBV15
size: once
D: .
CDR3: CATSPDRTNTGELFF
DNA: TGTGCCACCAGCCCGGACAGAACGAACACCGGGGAGCTGTTTTTT

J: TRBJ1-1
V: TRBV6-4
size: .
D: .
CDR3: CASKSVAGGTEAFF
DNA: TGTGCCAGCAAGTCCGTGGCCGGAGGCACTGAAGCTTTCTTT

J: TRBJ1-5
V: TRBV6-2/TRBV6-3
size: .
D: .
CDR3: CASSYPSGSPLWDQPQHF
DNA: TGTGCCAGCAGTTACCCTAGCGGCAGCCCCTTATGGGATCAGCCCCAGCATTTT

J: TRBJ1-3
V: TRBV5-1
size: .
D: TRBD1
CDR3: CASRVGQGGGNTIYF
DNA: TGCGCCAGCAGGGTTGGACAGGGAGGTGGAAACACCATATATTTT

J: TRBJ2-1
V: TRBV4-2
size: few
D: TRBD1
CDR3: CASSQQYRQGAEYNEQFF
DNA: TGTGCCAGCAGCCAACAGTACCGACAGGGGGCGGAGTACAATGAGCAGTTCTTC

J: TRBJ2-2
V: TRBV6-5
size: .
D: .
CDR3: CASLSGRELFF
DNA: TGTGCCAGCTTATCAGGTCGGGAGCTGTTTTTT

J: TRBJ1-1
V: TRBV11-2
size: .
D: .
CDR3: CASSSHGTFRMNTEAFF
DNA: TGTGCCAGCAGCTCCCACGGGACATTCAGGATGAACACTGAAGCTTTCTTT

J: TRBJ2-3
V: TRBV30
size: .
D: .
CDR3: CAWLRATSLDTQYF
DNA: TGTGCCTGGTTGCGGGCTACTTCCCTAGATACGCAGTATTTT

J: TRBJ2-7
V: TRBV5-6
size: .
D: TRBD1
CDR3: CASSYGTGGGYEQYF
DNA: TGTGCCAGCAGCTATGGAACAGGGGGTGGCTACGAGCAGTACTTC

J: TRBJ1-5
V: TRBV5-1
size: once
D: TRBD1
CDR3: CASSTGTVDQPQHF
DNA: TGCGCCAGCAGCACCGGGACAGTGGATCAGCCCCAGCATTTT

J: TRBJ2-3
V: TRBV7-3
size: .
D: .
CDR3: CASSPPGTDTQYF
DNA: TGTGCCAGCAGCCCGCCGGGCACAGATACGCAGTATTTT

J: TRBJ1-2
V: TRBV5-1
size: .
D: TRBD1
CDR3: CASSLEGGTNYGYTF
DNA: TGCGCCAGCAGCTTGGAAGGGGGCACTAACTATGGCTACACCTTC

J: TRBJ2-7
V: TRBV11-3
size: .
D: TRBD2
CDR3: CASSSTSGRVYEQYF
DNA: TGTGCCAGCAGCTCGACTAGCGGGAGGGTCTACGAGCAGTACTTC

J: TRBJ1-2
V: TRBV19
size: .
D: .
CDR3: CASSIRGAGYTF
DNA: TGTGCCAGTAGTATCAGGGGTGCTGGCTACACCTTC

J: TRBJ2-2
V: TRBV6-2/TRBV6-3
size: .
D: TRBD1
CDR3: CASSYGQGYTGELFF
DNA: TGTGCCAGCAGTTACGGACAGGGGTACACCGGGGAGCTGTTTTTT

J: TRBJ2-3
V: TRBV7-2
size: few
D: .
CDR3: CASSLSTRRDTQYF
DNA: TGTGCCAGCAGCTTATCTACGCGCCGAGATACGCAGTATTTT

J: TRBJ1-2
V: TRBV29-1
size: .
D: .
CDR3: CSVETGGKGYGYTF
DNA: TGCAGCGTTGAAACCGGGGGGAAAGGCTATGGCTACACCTTC

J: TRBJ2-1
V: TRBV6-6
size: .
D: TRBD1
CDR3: CASSSRGQGASEQFF
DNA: TGTGCCAGCAGTTCACGGGGACAGGGGGCTTCTGAGCAGTTCTTC

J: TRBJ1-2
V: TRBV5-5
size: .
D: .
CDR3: CASIAGVGGYTF
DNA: TGTGCCAGCATTGCCGGAGTCGGGGGCTACACCTTC

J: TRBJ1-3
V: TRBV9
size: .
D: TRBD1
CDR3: CASSVDRGMGNTIYF
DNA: TGTGCCAGCAGCGTTGACAGGGGCATGGGAAACACCATATATTTT

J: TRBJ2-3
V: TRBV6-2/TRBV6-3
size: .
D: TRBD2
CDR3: CASSYFGLAESTDTQYF
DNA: TGTGCCAGCAGTTACTTTGGACTAGCGGAAAGCACAGATACGCAGTATTTT

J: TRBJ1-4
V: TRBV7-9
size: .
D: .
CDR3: CASSSGRATNEKLFF
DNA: TGTGCCAGCAGCTCCGGGAGGGCGACTAATGAAAAACTGTTTTTT

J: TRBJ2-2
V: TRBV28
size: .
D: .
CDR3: CASSSTLANTGELFF
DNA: TGTGCCAGCTCCTCCACCCTAGCGAACACCGGGGAGCTGTTTTTT

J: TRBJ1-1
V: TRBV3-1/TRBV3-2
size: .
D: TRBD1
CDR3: CASSRDGGQGSEAFF
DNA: TGTGCCAGCAGCCGTGATGGTGGACAGGGATCTGAAGCTTTCTTT

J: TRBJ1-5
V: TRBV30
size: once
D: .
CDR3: CAWRGQGNQPQHF
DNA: TGTGCCTGGAGGGGTCAGGGCAATCAGCCCCAGCATTTT

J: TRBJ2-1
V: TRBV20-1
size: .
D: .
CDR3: CSAPTRGEQFF
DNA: TGCAGTGCCCCGACTAGAGGGGAACAGTTCTTC

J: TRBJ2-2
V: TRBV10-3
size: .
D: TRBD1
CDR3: CAIRGQGELFF
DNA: TGTGCCATCAGGGGACAGGGGGAGCTGTTTTTT

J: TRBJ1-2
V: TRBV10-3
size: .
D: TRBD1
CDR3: CAISHDRVYGYTF
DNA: TGTGCCATCAGTCATGACAGGGTTTATGGCTACACCTTC

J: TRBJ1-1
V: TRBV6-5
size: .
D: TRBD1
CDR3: CASRVQQGRSEAFF
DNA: TGTGCCAGCAGGGTACAACAGGGGAGGTCTGAAGCTTTCTTT

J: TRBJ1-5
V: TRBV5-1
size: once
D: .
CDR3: CASSLDQASNQPQHF
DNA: TGCGCCAGCAGCTTGGATCAGGCTAGCAATCAGCCCCAGCATTTT

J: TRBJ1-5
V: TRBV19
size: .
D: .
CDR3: CASSIAQGAQPQHF
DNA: TGTGCCAGTAGTATAGCACAGGGCGCTCAGCCCCAGCATTTT

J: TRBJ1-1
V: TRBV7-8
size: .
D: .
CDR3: CASSLRPGMNTEAFF
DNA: TGTGCCAGCAGCTTACGTCCCGGGATGAACACTGAAGCTTTCTTT

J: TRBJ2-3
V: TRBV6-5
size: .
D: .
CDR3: CASSSPGYTDTQYF
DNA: TGTGCCAGCAGTTCCCCAGGATACACAGATACGCAGTATTTT

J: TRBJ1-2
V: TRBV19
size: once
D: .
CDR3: CASSTGGPYGYTF
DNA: TGTGCCAGTAGTACGGGGGGACCCTATGGCTACACCTTC

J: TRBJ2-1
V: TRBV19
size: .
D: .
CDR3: CASRRLEFDEQFF
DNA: TGTGCCAGCCGGCGGCTAGAGTTCGATGAGCAGTTCTTC

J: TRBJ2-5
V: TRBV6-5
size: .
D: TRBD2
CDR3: CASSSGTSGPTRAQYF
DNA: TGTGCCAGCAGTTCAGGGACTAGCGGGCCCACAAGGGCCCAGTACTTC

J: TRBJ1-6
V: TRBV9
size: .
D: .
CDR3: CASSVGGGTVDSPLHF
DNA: TGTGCCAGCAGCGTAGGTGGAGGGACGGTGGATTCACCCCTCCACTTT

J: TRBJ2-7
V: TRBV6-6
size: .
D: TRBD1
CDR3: CASSTWTGGGPYEQYF
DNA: TGTGCCAGCAGTACCTGGACAGGTGGAGGCCCCTACGAGCAGTACTTC

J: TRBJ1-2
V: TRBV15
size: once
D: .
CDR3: CATSRDLGGGYTF
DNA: TGTGCCACCAGCAGAGATTTGGGGGGTGGCTACACCTTC

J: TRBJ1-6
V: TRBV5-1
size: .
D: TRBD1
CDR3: CASSSSGQGESPLHF
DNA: TGCGCCAGCAGCTCATCGGGACAGGGGGAATCACCCCTCCACTTT

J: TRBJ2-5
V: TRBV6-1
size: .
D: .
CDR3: CASSEAGSRAQYF
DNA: TGTGCCAGCAGTGAAGCTGGTAGCCGAGCCCAGTACTTC

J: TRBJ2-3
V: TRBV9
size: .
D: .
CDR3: CASSVADTTDMQYF
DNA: TGTGCCAGCAGCGTAGCAGATACCACAGATATGCAGTATTTT

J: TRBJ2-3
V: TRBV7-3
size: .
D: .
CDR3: CASSLRDSIDTQYF
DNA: TGTGCCAGCAGCTTAAGGGACTCAATAGATACGCAGTATTTT

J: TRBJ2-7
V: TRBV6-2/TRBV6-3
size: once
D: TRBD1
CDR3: CASSFSGTGNYEQYF
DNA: TGTGCCAGCAGTTTTTCCGGGACAGGGAACTACGAGCAGTACTTC

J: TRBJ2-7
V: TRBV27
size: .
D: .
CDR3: CASSLVFSYEQYF
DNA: TGTGCCAGCAGTTTGGTTTTTAGCTACGAGCAGTACTTC

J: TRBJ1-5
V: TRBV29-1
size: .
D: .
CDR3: CSVARDNQPQHF
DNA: TGCAGCGTAGCCAGGGACAATCAGCCCCAGCATTTT